A selection of T cell receptor beta chains follows, all from one sample in a study of blood T cell repertoires in COVID-19. Using immunoSEQ multiplex PCR, the repertoire was profiled, and TCRdb retains in-frame clones only, with some absent. Of about 330,000 clones listed, more than 85% are singletons. Sequences were obtained from PBMCs or T cells enriched from blood (not recorded which). The source of these receptors is a woman aged 30 to 39 who had recovered from COVID-19. Both conserved end residues are part of each CDR3. Each record gives: clone size, D gene, V gene, J gene, CDR3 protein, CDR3 DNA. D genes are given only for firm matches. For some rows the clone size is stated as once, few or many, or as a class when expanded; others skip it.

size: few
D: NA
V: TRBV6-5
J: TRBJ2-7
CDR3: CASSSQGSGQYF
DNA: TGTGCCAGCAGTTCACAGGGTTCTGGGCAGTACTTC

size: NA
D: TRBD1
V: TRBV29-1
J: TRBJ1-4
CDR3: CSVLGSEGQGF
DNA: TGCAGCGTGCTCGGCTCTGAGGGACAGGGTTTT

size: NA
D: NA
V: TRBV19
J: TRBJ2-1
CDR3: CASRGVNSYNEQFF
DNA: TGTGCCAGTAGAGGGGTTAACTCCTACAATGAGCAGTTCTTC

size: NA
D: NA
V: TRBV4-1
J: TRBJ1-2
CDR3: CASSQGPGLYGYTF
DNA: TGCGCCAGCAGCCAAGGCCCAGGGCTATATGGCTACACCTTC

size: NA
D: NA
V: TRBV28
J: TRBJ2-7
CDR3: CASSWGASYEQYF
DNA: TGTGCCAGCAGCTGGGGCGCCTCCTACGAGCAGTACTTC

size: once
D: NA
V: TRBV7-2
J: TRBJ2-3
CDR3: CASSLARWTTSTDTQYF
DNA: TGTGCCAGCAGCTTAGCGCGTTGGACAACCAGCACAGATACGCAGTATTTT

size: NA
D: NA
V: TRBV29-1
J: TRBJ2-7
CDR3: CSVAGERLEGNEQYF
DNA: TGCAGCGTTGCGGGAGAGCGGCTTGAGGGTAACGAGCAGTACTTC

size: once
D: NA
V: TRBV5-1
J: TRBJ2-7
CDR3: CASSLDTYEQYF
DNA: TGCGCCAGCAGCTTGGACACCTACGAGCAGTACTTC

size: NA
D: NA
V: TRBV28
J: TRBJ2-1
CDR3: CASSFYRNNEQFF
DNA: TGTGCCAGCAGTTTTTACAGGAATAATGAGCAGTTCTTC

size: NA
D: TRBD1
V: TRBV6-5
J: TRBJ1-2
CDR3: CASRGGDRAARGYTF
DNA: TGTGCCAGCAGGGGGGGGGACAGGGCGGCTCGGGGCTACACCTTC

size: NA
D: NA
V: TRBV18
J: TRBJ2-2
CDR3: CASSPLVAGELFF
DNA: TGTGCCAGCTCACCGCTAGTCGCCGGGGAGCTGTTTTTT

size: NA
D: TRBD1
V: TRBV6-6
J: TRBJ2-3
CDR3: CASSYQGQGSGDTQYF
DNA: TGTGCCAGCAGTTACCAGGGACAGGGGTCCGGAGATACGCAGTATTTT

size: NA
D: NA
V: TRBV7-9
J: TRBJ2-2
CDR3: CASSLALEGQDTGELFF
DNA: TGTGCCAGCAGCTTAGCGCTGGAGGGGCAAGACACCGGGGAGCTGTTTTTT

size: once
D: TRBD1
V: TRBV3-1/TRBV3-2
J: TRBJ1-1
CDR3: CASSQRTGGNTEAFF
DNA: TGTGCCAGCAGCCAAAGGACAGGGGGTAACACTGAAGCTTTCTTT

size: NA
D: TRBD1
V: TRBV28
J: TRBJ1-1
CDR3: CASSGRDRGWVNTEAFF
DNA: TGTGCCAGCAGTGGCCGGGACAGGGGTTGGGTGAACACTGAAGCTTTCTTT

size: NA
D: TRBD2
V: TRBV10-3
J: TRBJ2-1
CDR3: CAISGTSRHNEQFF
DNA: TGTGCCATCAGTGGGACTAGCCGGCACAATGAGCAGTTCTTC

size: once
D: TRBD1
V: TRBV28
J: TRBJ1-2
CDR3: CAAGDRVYGYTF
DNA: TGTGCTGCAGGGGACAGGGTCTATGGCTACACCTTC

size: NA
D: TRBD2
V: TRBV28
J: TRBJ2-7
CDR3: CASSKTSGSSYEQYF
DNA: TGTGCCAGCAGTAAGACTAGCGGGAGCTCCTACGAGCAGTACTTC

size: NA
D: NA
V: TRBV18
J: TRBJ2-5
CDR3: CASSLRTIGETQYF
DNA: TGTGCCAGCTCGCTTAGGACTATTGGGGAGACCCAGTACTTC

size: NA
D: NA
V: TRBV4-1
J: TRBJ1-1
CDR3: CASSPLTALMNTEAFF
DNA: TGCGCCAGCAGCCCCCTGACAGCGCTGATGAACACTGAAGCTTTCTTT

size: NA
D: NA
V: TRBV18
J: TRBJ1-4
CDR3: CASSPFGFDNEKLFF
DNA: TGTGCCAGCTCACCATTCGGTTTCGATAATGAAAAACTGTTTTTT

size: NA
D: TRBD1
V: TRBV7-8
J: TRBJ1-4
CDR3: CASSSTITGQRNEKLFF
DNA: TGTGCCAGCAGCTCCACTATTACGGGACAGAGAAATGAAAAACTGTTTTTT

size: NA
D: TRBD1
V: TRBV27
J: TRBJ1-1
CDR3: CASSLRDRGFRMNTEAFF
DNA: TGTGCCAGCAGTTTAAGGGACAGGGGGTTCCGAATGAACACTGAAGCTTTCTTT

size: NA
D: TRBD1
V: TRBV7-6
J: TRBJ2-2
CDR3: CASSRRDSATGELFF
DNA: TGTGCCAGCAGCCGACGGGACAGCGCTACCGGGGAGCTGTTTTTT

size: NA
D: TRBD1
V: TRBV6-5
J: TRBJ1-5
CDR3: CASRKTGGGNQPQHF
DNA: TGTGCCAGCAGGAAGACAGGGGGTGGCAATCAGCCCCAGCATTTT

size: NA
D: NA
V: TRBV16
J: TRBJ2-5
CDR3: CASSQSSSRGGQDF
DNA: TGTGCCAGCAGCCAATCGTCATCGAGGGGGGGCCAGGACTTC

size: NA
D: NA
V: TRBV29-1
J: TRBJ1-3
CDR3: CSGGGSGNTIYF
DNA: TGCAGCGGAGGGGGCTCTGGAAACACCATATATTTT

size: NA
D: NA
V: TRBV12-3/TRBV12-4
J: TRBJ2-1
CDR3: CASSLSGEQFF
DNA: TGTGCCAGCAGTTTATCGGGGGAGCAGTTCTTC

size: NA
D: NA
V: TRBV3-1/TRBV3-2
J: TRBJ1-5
CDR3: CASSQEEGQPQHF
DNA: TGTGCCAGCAGCCAAGAGGAGGGTCAGCCCCAGCATTTT

size: NA
D: TRBD1
V: TRBV28
J: TRBJ1-2
CDR3: CASSFGQDYGYTF
DNA: TGTGCCAGCAGTTTCGGACAGGACTATGGCTACACCTTC

size: NA
D: TRBD2
V: TRBV3-1/TRBV3-2
J: TRBJ2-7
CDR3: CASSHEGLAGVYEQYF
DNA: TGTGCCAGCAGCCATGAAGGACTAGCGGGAGTCTACGAGCAGTACTTC

size: once
D: NA
V: TRBV2
J: TRBJ1-5
CDR3: CASSEALQAWPQHF
DNA: TGTGCCAGCAGTGAAGCGCTTCAAGCGTGGCCCCAGCATTTT

size: NA
D: NA
V: TRBV6-2/TRBV6-3
J: TRBJ2-2
CDR3: CASSYPYVDTGELFF
DNA: TGTGCCAGCAGTTACCCATACGTAGACACCGGGGAGCTGTTTTTT

size: few
D: TRBD1
V: TRBV10-3
J: TRBJ2-7
CDR3: CAIRGQGIAYYEQYF
DNA: TGTGCCATCAGGGGACAGGGGATCGCTTACTACGAGCAGTACTTC

size: NA
D: NA
V: TRBV7-9
J: TRBJ1-1
CDR3: CASSSQPNTEAFF
DNA: TGTGCCAGCAGCTCACAGCCGAACACTGAAGCTTTCTTT

size: NA
D: TRBD1
V: TRBV18
J: TRBJ1-4
CDR3: CASSWTGSEKLFF
DNA: TGTGCCAGCTCATGGACAGGGAGTGAAAAACTGTTTTTT

size: NA
D: NA
V: TRBV5-1
J: TRBJ1-5
CDR3: CASSLEGYSNQPQHF
DNA: TGCGCCAGCAGCTTGGAGGGGTATAGCAATCAGCCCCAGCATTTT

size: NA
D: TRBD2
V: TRBV7-9
J: TRBJ2-1
CDR3: CASSLTSGSYEQFF
DNA: TGTGCCAGCAGCCTGACTAGCGGGAGCTATGAGCAGTTCTTC

size: NA
D: NA
V: TRBV19
J: TRBJ1-2
CDR3: CASSMGQVDGYTF
DNA: TGTGCCAGTAGTATGGGTCAGGTCGACGGCTACACCTTC

size: NA
D: NA
V: TRBV7-3
J: TRBJ2-5
CDR3: CASSLGHQETQYF
DNA: TGTGCCAGCAGCTTAGGCCACCAAGAGACCCAGTACTTC

size: NA
D: TRBD1
V: TRBV27
J: TRBJ1-3
CDR3: CASSRKTGAGNTIYF
DNA: TGTGCCAGCAGTCGTAAAACAGGGGCTGGAAACACCATATATTTT

size: NA
D: TRBD1
V: TRBV12-3/TRBV12-4
J: TRBJ2-7
CDR3: CASSRTGTYEQYF
DNA: TGTGCCAGCAGTCGGACAGGGACCTACGAGCAGTACTTC

size: NA
D: TRBD2
V: TRBV7-9
J: TRBJ2-5
CDR3: CASSSPGLAGVETQYF
DNA: TGTGCCAGCAGCTCACCGGGACTAGCGGGAGTCGAGACCCAGTACTTC

size: NA
D: TRBD1
V: TRBV19
J: TRBJ1-4
CDR3: CASGDRDNEKLFF
DNA: TGTGCCAGTGGTGACAGGGATAATGAAAAACTGTTTTTT

size: NA
D: NA
V: TRBV15
J: TRBJ1-1
CDR3: CATSWGTLNTEAFF
DNA: TGTGCCACCAGCTGGGGGACACTGAACACTGAAGCTTTCTTT

size: NA
D: NA
V: TRBV7-3
J: TRBJ2-5
CDR3: CASSPSPSSGTQYF
DNA: TGTGCCAGCAGCCCTTCCCCGAGTTCTGGGACCCAGTACTTC

size: few
D: TRBD1
V: TRBV19
J: TRBJ1-4
CDR3: CASSGTATNEKLFF
DNA: TGTGCCAGTAGTGGGACAGCAACTAATGAAAAACTGTTTTTT

size: NA
D: TRBD1
V: TRBV19
J: TRBJ1-5
CDR3: CASSGTANQPQHF
DNA: TGTGCCAGCTCCGGGACAGCAAATCAGCCCCAGCATTTT

size: NA
D: TRBD2
V: TRBV4-2
J: TRBJ2-5
CDR3: CASSQEGTSGGLTQYF
DNA: TGTGCCAGCAGCCAAGAGGGGACTAGCGGGGGGTTGACCCAGTACTTC

size: NA
D: TRBD1
V: TRBV19
J: TRBJ2-7
CDR3: CASRPTGGERTYEQYF
DNA: TGTGCCAGTAGGCCTACAGGGGGCGAAAGGACCTACGAGCAGTACTTC

size: NA
D: TRBD1
V: TRBV28
J: TRBJ1-1
CDR3: CASIKQGRTEAFF
DNA: TGTGCCAGCATTAAACAGGGGAGGACTGAAGCTTTCTTT

size: NA
D: NA
V: TRBV7-8
J: TRBJ2-2
CDR3: CASSWGGAGTGELFF
DNA: TGTGCCAGCAGCTGGGGGGGCGCGGGCACCGGGGAGCTGTTTTTT

size: NA
D: NA
V: TRBV19
J: TRBJ2-7
CDR3: CASNPFGGGGGEQYF
DNA: TGTGCCAGTAATCCCTTCGGAGGGGGCGGAGGCGAGCAGTACTTC

size: NA
D: NA
V: TRBV12-3/TRBV12-4
J: TRBJ1-1
CDR3: CASSLGTYTEAFF
DNA: TGTGCCAGCAGCCTAGGGACTTACACTGAAGCTTTCTTT